The 29 T cell receptor beta chains below all came from one sample that was sequenced in a study of shared clonotypes between healthy human individuals. Using immunoSEQ multiplex PCR, the repertoire was profiled, and TCRdb retains in-frame clones only, with some absent. The table includes 2 million to 2.5 million clones, 90% to 97% detected once. Sequenced material: naive CD4+ T cells sorted from blood. Subset indicated: CD45RA+ positively selected. All receptors derive from a man younger than 35 in good health.

A remark on this clone: Other DNA sequences from this sample encode an identical CDR3 as well. The chain has TRBV14 and TRBJ1-2; D unclear. Germline lookup yields CDR1 SGHDN and CDR2 FVKESK. The CDR3 totals 13 residues. V lost 1 base, J lost 4 bases, and 7 bases lay in between. The CDR3 DNA reads TGTGCCAGCAGCCAAGGGCGGCTCTATGGCTACACCTTC. Its translation: CASSQGRLYGYTF.

The J gene is TRBJ1-2, the V gene TRBV6-5; D perhaps matches TRBD1 (5 bases). Trimming took off 0 bases at V and 5 bases at J, with 13 bases between the two ends. There are 15 residues in the CDR3. Looked up from germline, CDR1 is MNHEY and CDR2 is SVGAGI. CDR3 DNA: TGTGCCAGCAGTTACTCGGGGGGGAACTCGTATGGCTACACCTTC. This translates into CASSYSGGNSYGYTF.

The V call is TRBV5-4, the J call TRBJ2-1; TRBD2 agrees at 11 bases. The germline CDR1 and CDR2 sequences are SGHNT and YYREEE (reference sequence). V shed 4 bases, J shed 1 base, and the junction held 4 bases outside the gene matches. The CDR3 has 16 residues. CDR3 loop: CASSTLAGGSYNEQFF. CDR3 DNA sequence: TGTGCCAGCAGCACTCTAGCGGGGGGTTCCTACAATGAGCAGTTCTTC.

This rearrangement joins TRBV18 to TRBJ2-5; D is perhaps TRBD1 or TRBD2 (5 bases each). V lost 5 bases, J lost 2 bases, and 24 bases lay in between. The CDR3 loop spans 18 amino acids. Germline V gives CDR1 KGHSH, CDR2 LQKENI. The CDR3 protein is CASSYVVPGRSVQETQYF. DNA of the CDR3: TGTGCCAGCTCATACGTTGTTCCGGGACGGTCTGTACAAGAGACCCAGTACTTC.

The rearrangement joins TRBV12-5 to TRBJ1-2; D unresolved. This CDR3 is built from 16 residues. CDR1 is LGHNT and CDR2 is FRNRAP in the germline V gene. With 0 bases removed from V and 0 bases from J, the gap between germline ends came to 11 bases. The CDR3 sequence: CASGLVGIQTNYGYTF. The CDR3 DNA reads as TGTGCTAGTGGTTTGGTAGGAATTCAGACTAACTATGGCTACACCTTC.

This clone has only one observation. V and J are TRBV27 and TRBJ2-5; D tentatively reads TRBD1 or TRBD2 (5 bases each). This CDR3 region has 14 residues. V was cut by 3 bases and J by 2 bases, with 10 bases left in between. Per the germline V gene, CDR1 is MNHEY and CDR2 is SMNVEV (reference sequence). DNA for the CDR3: TGTGCCAGCAGTTTCGGGGCTGGGCAAGAGACCCAGTACTTC. Protein product: CASSFGAGQETQYF.

The V and J genes are TRBV18 and TRBJ2-1, with D possibly matching TRBD2 (6 bases). Germline CDR1 reads KGHSH; CDR2 reads LQKENI. This CDR3 has 17 residues. With 1 base removed from V and 5 bases from J, the gap between germline ends came to 18 bases. The CDR3 DNA reads as TGTGCCAGCTCACCACTTCCGGAGACTAGAGCTAACAATGAGCAGTTCTTC. The encoded protein is CASSPLPETRANNEQFF.

This clone appeared once. Other DNA sequences within the sample encode an identical CDR3. This chain joins TRBV18 and TRBJ2-7, with D perhaps TRBD2 (6 bases). Trimming removed 3 bases at V and 2 bases at J, with 11 bases between. The germline V gene has CDR1 KGHSH and CDR2 LQKENI. The CDR3 extends over 14 amino acids. The DNA for the CDR3 is TGTGCCAGCTCACCGGCAGGGAGGCCCTACGAGCAGTACTTC. As protein: CASSPAGRPYEQYF. Full variable domain (missing parts from reference TRBV18 and TRBJ2-7): NAGVMQNPRHLVRRRGQEARLRCSPMKGHSHVYWYRQLPEEGLKFMVYLQKENIIDESGMPKERFSAEFPKEGPSILRIQQVVRGDSAAYFCASSPAGRPYEQYFGPGTRLTVT.

The chain recombines TRBV4-1 with TRBJ2-3; D remains ambiguous. This CDR3 has 14 amino acids. Germline-derived CDR1 and CDR2 are MGHRA and YSYEKL. Deletions cut 5 bases from V and 6 bases from J, with 15 bases between. This chain's CDR3 is CASSWSDVLDTQYF. CDR3 nucleotide sequence: TGCGCCAGCAGCTGGTCGGATGTTTTGGATACGCAGTATTTT.

Comment on this clone: This sample also contains other DNA sequences that code for the same CDR3. This chain connects TRBV19 to TRBJ2-2, with 10 bases lining up with TRBD2. CDR1 and CDR2 (germline): LNHDA, SQIVND (reference sequence). V dropped 6 bases and J dropped 2; count of bases not matched to a gene: 0. CDR3 length: 14 residues. The CDR3 is CASRLAGNTGELFF. CDR3 in DNA: TGTGCCAGTAGACTAGCGGGAAACACCGGGGAGCTGTTTTTT. The entire variable domain, with the rest obtained from reference TRBV19 and TRBJ2-2, is as follows: DGGITQSPKYLFRKEGQNVTLSCEQNLNHDAMYWYRQDPGQGLRLIYYSQIVNDFQKGDIAEGYSVSREKKESFPLTVTSAQKNPTAFYLCASRLAGNTGELFFGEGSRLTVL.

The CDR3 loop reads CASSQDPTGNYGYTF. DNA for the CDR3: TGCGCCAGCAGTCAGGACCCTACGGGGAACTATGGCTACACCTTC. The chain couples TRBV5-1 to TRBJ1-2, with D unclear. This CDR3 spans 15 amino acids. Germline V gene data show CDR1 as SGHRS and CDR2 as YFSETQ. Deletions cut 5 bases from V and 2 bases from J, with 16 bases between. The whole variable domain, filled in from reference TRBV5-1 and TRBJ1-2, reads KAGVTQTPRYLIKTRGQQVTLSCSPISGHRSVSWYQQTPGQGLQFLFEYFSETQRNKGNFPGRFSGRQFSNSRSEMNVSTLELGDSALYLCASSQDPTGNYGYTFGSGTRLTVV.

V usage is TRBV7-8 and J usage is TRBJ1-5; TRBD1 agrees at 11 bases. After removal of 5 bases from V and 7 bases from J, the junction contained 7 bases not matched to a gene. Germline CDR1 SGHVS, CDR2 FQNEAQ. The CDR3 spans 15 residues. The CDR3 DNA follows: TGTGCCAGCAGCGGACAGGGGGCGGAGGGACAGCCCCAGCATTTT. It is translated as CASSGQGAEGQPQHF.

This rearrangement joins TRBV6-1 to TRBJ1-4; the match to TRBD1 covers 9 bases. The CDR3 is 15 amino acids. Losses at the gene ends were 5 bases for V and 8 bases for J; bases not matched to a gene: 9. The germline CDR1 and CDR2 sequences are MNHNS and SASEGT. The CDR3 protein is CASSPTGGREEKLFF. CDR3 sequence (DNA): TGTGCCAGCAGTCCCACAGGGGGCAGAGAGGAAAAACTGTTTTTT.

The rearrangement links TRBV19 to TRBJ2-7; 10 bases align to TRBD2. CDR3 length equals 14 residues. Trimming cost V 5 bases and J 9 bases; bases outside gene matches: 10. Germline V gene sequence: CDR1 LNHDA, CDR2 SQIVND (reference sequence). The CDR3 sequence: CASSGAGGPQRQYF. DNA for the CDR3: TGTGCCAGTAGTGGAGCGGGAGGGCCCCAGCGGCAGTACTTC. Based on the CDR3 plus reference TRBV19 and TRBJ2-7, the full variable domain is DGGITQSPKYLFRKEGQNVTLSCEQNLNHDAMYWYRQDPGQGLRLIYYSQIVNDFQKGDIAEGYSVSREKKESFPLTVTSAQKNPTAFYLCASSGAGGPQRQYFGPGTRLTVT.

This clone appeared once. The CDR3: CASSLTGPSYEQYF. The CDR3, as DNA: TGTGCCAGCAGCTTAACAGGGCCCTCCTACGAGCAGTACTTC. The chain uses TRBV7-2 and TRBJ2-7; TRBD1 is a possible D gene (6 bases). Germline V lookup: CDR1 SGHTA, CDR2 FQGNSA. The CDR3 length is 14 residues. V dropped 2 bases and J dropped 0 bases, with 8 bases sitting between them.

CDR3 amino acids: CASSYSLTRETQYF. In DNA, the CDR3 is TGTGCCAGCAGTTACAGCCTTACCCGGGAGACCCAGTACTTC. This chain links TRBV6-5 with TRBJ2-5; no definite D call. This CDR3 has 14 residues. Between the trimmed V and J ends, which lost 2 bases and 5 bases, there was a span of 12 bases. Germline assignment: CDR1 MNHEY and CDR2 SVGAGI.

V usage is TRBV19 and J usage is TRBJ1-1; perhaps TRBD1 as D (6 bases). Trimming stripped 5 bases from V and 0 bases from J, with 19 bases between. Germline lookup yields CDR1 LNHDA and CDR2 SQIVND (reference sequence). CDR3 length: 17 amino acids. The CDR3 spells CASSSKGTGHMNTEAFF. In DNA form, the CDR3 reads TGTGCCAGTAGTTCGAAGGGGACGGGACATATGAACACTGAAGCTTTCTTT.

This clone was found once. Germline and junction disagree at one end, which may indicate a read error. Other DNA sequences within the sample encode an identical CDR3. The chain joins TRBV7-7 to TRBJ2-1, with D unresolved. The CDR3 has 13 amino acids. CDR1 is SSHAT, CDR2 FNYEAQ, per germline (reference sequence). CDR3 sequence: CASSLNSYNEQFF. The CDR3 DNA reads as TGTGCTAGCAGCTTAAATAGTTACAATGAGCAGTTCTTC.

With regard to this clone: The sample contains more than one DNA sequence encoding this CDR3. The rearrangement links TRBV6-5 to TRBJ2-7; TRBD1 matches at 10 bases. Germline CDR1 and CDR2: MNHEY and SVGAGI. The CDR3 length is 14 residues. The ends lost 2 bases at V and 3 bases at J; junction bases unmatched: 1. The chain's CDR3 is CASSYRDRGYEQYF. Written as DNA, the CDR3 is TGTGCCAGCAGTTACCGGGACAGGGGCTACGAGCAGTACTTC.

V is TRBV7-2 and J is TRBJ2-7, with 11 bases that match TRBD1. V shed 8 bases and J 4 bases; nucleotides not matched to a gene: 7. Germline-derived CDR1 and CDR2 are SGHTA and FQGNSA. The CDR3 sequence is 14 residues long. CDR3 amino acids: CASGRTGGSYEQYF. In nucleotides, the CDR3 is TGTGCCAGCGGCAGGACAGGGGGCTCGTACGAGCAGTACTTC. The variable domain in full, completed from reference TRBV7-2 and TRBJ2-7, reads GAGVSQSPSNKVTEKGKDVELRCDPISGHTALYWYRQSLGQGLEFLIYFQGNSAPDKSGLPSDRFSAERTGGSVSTLTIQRTQQEDSAVYLCASGRTGGSYEQYFGPGTRLTVT.

The chain couples TRBV5-1 to TRBJ2-7; TRBD1 is a possible D gene (6 bases). Germline V CDR1 and CDR2: SGHRS, YFSETQ. The CDR3 is made up of 16 amino acids. Trimming took off 0 bases at V and 2 bases at J, with 15 bases between the two ends. CDR3 DNA: TGCGCCAGCAGCTTGGCCCGGGACATTACCCCCTACGAGCAGTACTTC. It specifies CASSLARDITPYEQYF.

This clone occurred once. The genes are TRBV10-2 and TRBJ2-6; tentative D call: TRBD1 (6 bases). V was clipped by 2 bases and J by 2 bases, with 7 bases between them. The CDR3 extends over 15 amino acids. In germline, CDR1 is WSHSY, CDR2 SAAADI. CDR3 sequence reads: CASSETGPGANVLTF. The CDR3 DNA is TGCGCCAGCAGTGAGACAGGGCCTGGGGCCAACGTCCTGACTTTC.

The chain carries TRBV15 and TRBJ1-1; unclear D gene. The V gene lost 0 bases and the J gene lost 6 bases, with 8 bases spanning the gap. Germline CDR1 is LNHNV and CDR2 is YYDKDF (reference sequence). The CDR3 extends over 13 amino acids. This CDR3 is CATSRDLGSEAFF. For the CDR3, the DNA is TGTGCCACCAGCAGAGATCTTGGGTCTGAAGCTTTCTTT.

A word on this clone: The CDR3 end shows no conserved phenylalanine or tryptophan, and so a read error is likely. Because the CDR3's place on the DNA is in doubt, the DNA is left out and the CDR3 is given as listed by TCRdb. The rearrangement joins TRBV21-1 to TRBJ1-2; the table calls TRBD1, which could not be checked here. TRBV21-1 is tagged as a pseudogene. From its first to its last residue, the CDR3 has 8 amino acids. CDR3: CASSPQGS.

V gene TRBV2 combines with J gene TRBJ1-6; TRBD1 matches 9 bases. Trimming took 5 bases from V and 7 from J; bases not matched to a gene: 6. In germline, CDR1 is SNHLY, CDR2 FYNNEI. The CDR3 spans 15 residues. The DNA of the CDR3 is TGTGCCAGCAGTCTCGCGGACAGGGGAAATTCACCCCTCCACTTT. Encoded protein: CASSLADRGNSPLHF.

The chain uses TRBV2 and TRBJ2-3; TRBD1 agrees at 9 bases. Germline V lookup: CDR1 SNHLY, CDR2 FYNNEI. V shed 1 base, J shed 0 bases, and the junction held 8 bases outside the gene matches. The CDR3 extends over 18 amino acids. The CDR3 DNA is TGTGCCAGCAGTGAAGTACCCCCCGGGACAGGGAGCACAGATACGCAGTATTTT. Encoded protein: CASSEVPPGTGSTDTQYF. Filled out from reference TRBV2 and TRBJ2-3, the complete variable domain reads EPEVTQTPSHQVTQMGQEVILRCVPISNHLYFYWYRQILGQKVEFLVSFYNNEISEKSEIFDDQFSVERPDGSNFTLKIRSTKLEDSAMYFCASSEVPPGTGSTDTQYFGPGTRLTVL.

The rearrangement links TRBV10-3 to TRBJ1-2, with 9 nucleotides matching TRBD1. Germline-derived CDR1 and CDR2 are ENHRY and SYGVKD. The CDR3 has 14 amino acids. J was trimmed by 1 base and V by 4 bases; bases with no gene match: 1. DNA of the CDR3: TGTGCCATCAGTGGACAGGGGGGTAACTATGGCTACACCTTC. This codes for CAISGQGGNYGYTF.

This chain links TRBV5-1 with TRBJ2-5; 8 bases map to TRBD2. Germline V lookup: CDR1 SGHRS, CDR2 YFSETQ. CDR3 length equals 15 residues. V gave up 1 base and J gave up 2 bases; unmatched junction bases: 4. CDR3 loop: CASSLTGRDQETQYF. In nucleotides, the CDR3 is TGCGCCAGCAGCTTGACCGGGAGGGATCAAGAGACCCAGTACTTC.

The rearrangement uses TRBV7-8 and TRBJ1-1, with D tentatively TRBD1 (5 bases). V was cut by 2 bases and J by 0 bases, with 16 bases left in between. The germline gives CDR1 SGHVS, CDR2 FQNEAQ. The CDR3 loop spans 17 amino acids. CDR3 sequence: CASSLMGGTKVNTEAFF. CDR3 DNA: TGTGCCAGCAGCTTAATGGGGGGGACTAAGGTGAACACTGAAGCTTTCTTT. Supplemented by reference TRBV7-8 and TRBJ1-1, the full variable domain reads GAGVSQSPRYKVAKRGQDVALRCDPISGHVSLFWYQQALGQGPEFLTYFQNEAQLDKSGLPSDRFFAERPEGSVSTLKIQRTQQEDSAVYLCASSLMGGTKVNTEAFFGQGTRLTVV.